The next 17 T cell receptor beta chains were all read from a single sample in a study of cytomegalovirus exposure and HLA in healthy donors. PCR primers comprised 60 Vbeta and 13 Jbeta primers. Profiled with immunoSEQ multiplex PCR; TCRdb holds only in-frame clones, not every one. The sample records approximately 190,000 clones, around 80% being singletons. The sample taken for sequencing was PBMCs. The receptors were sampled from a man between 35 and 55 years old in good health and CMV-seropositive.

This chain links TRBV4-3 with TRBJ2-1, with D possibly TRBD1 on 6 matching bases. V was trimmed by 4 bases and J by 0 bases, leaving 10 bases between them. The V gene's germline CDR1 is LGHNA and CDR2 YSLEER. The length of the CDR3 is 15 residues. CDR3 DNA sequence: TGCGCCAGCAGCCTGCAGGGGAACTCCTACAATGAGCAGTTCTTC. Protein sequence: CASSLQGNSYNEQFF.

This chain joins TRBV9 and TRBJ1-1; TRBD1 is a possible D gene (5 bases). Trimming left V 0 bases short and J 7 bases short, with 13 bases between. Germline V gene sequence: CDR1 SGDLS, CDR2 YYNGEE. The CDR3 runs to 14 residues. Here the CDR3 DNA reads TGTGCCAGCAGCGTAGGCGGGGGAGTGGGTGAAGCTTTCTTT. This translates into CASSVGGGVGEAFF.

CDR3 residues: CASSLEGLAGKETQYF. As DNA, the CDR3 is TGTGCCAGCAGCTTAGAGGGACTAGCGGGGAAAGAGACCCAGTACTTC. The chain couples TRBV11-2 to TRBJ2-5, with 13 positions matching TRBD2. After removal of 0 bases from V and 3 bases from J, the junction contained 1 base not matched to a gene. The CDR3 runs to 16 residues. Germline V lookup: CDR1 SGHAT, CDR2 FQNNGV.

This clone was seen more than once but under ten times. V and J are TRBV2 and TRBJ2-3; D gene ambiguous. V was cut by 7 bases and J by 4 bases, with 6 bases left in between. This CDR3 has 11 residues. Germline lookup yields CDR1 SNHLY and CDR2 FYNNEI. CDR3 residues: CASIVSDTQYF. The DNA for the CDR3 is TGTGCCAGCATCGTATCAGATACGCAGTATTTT. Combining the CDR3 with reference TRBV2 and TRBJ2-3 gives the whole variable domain EPEVTQTPSHQVTQMGQEVILRCVPISNHLYFYWYRQILGQKVEFLVSFYNNEISEKSEIFDDQFSVERPDGSNFTLKIRSTKLEDSAMYFCASIVSDTQYFGPGTRLTVL.

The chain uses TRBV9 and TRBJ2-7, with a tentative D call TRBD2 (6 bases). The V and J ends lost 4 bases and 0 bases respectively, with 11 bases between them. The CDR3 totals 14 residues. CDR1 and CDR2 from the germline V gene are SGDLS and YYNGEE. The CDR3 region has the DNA TGTGCCAGCAGCTTAACGGGGGACTCCTACGAGCAGTACTTC. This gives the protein CASSLTGDSYEQYF.

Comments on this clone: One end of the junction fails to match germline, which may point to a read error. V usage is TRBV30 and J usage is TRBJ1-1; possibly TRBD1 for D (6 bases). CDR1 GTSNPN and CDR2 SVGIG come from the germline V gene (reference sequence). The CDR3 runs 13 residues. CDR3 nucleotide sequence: TGTGTCTGGACGTTCGGGACACCCAAAGAAGCTTTCTTT. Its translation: CVWTFGTPKEAFF. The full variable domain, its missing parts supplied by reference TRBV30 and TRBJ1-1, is SQTIHQWPATLVQPVGSPLSLECTVEGTSNPNLYWYRQAAGRGLQLLFYSVGIGQISSEVPQNLSASRPQDRQFILSSKKLLLSDSGFYLCVWTFGTPKEAFFGQGTRLTVV.

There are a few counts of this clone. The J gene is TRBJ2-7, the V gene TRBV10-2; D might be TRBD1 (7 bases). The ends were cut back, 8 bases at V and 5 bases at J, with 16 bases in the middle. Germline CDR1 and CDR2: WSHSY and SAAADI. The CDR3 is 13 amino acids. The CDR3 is CASRGGGLDEQYF. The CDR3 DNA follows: TGCGCCAGCCGCGGAGGGGGCTTGGACGAGCAGTACTTC.

The CDR3 region is CASSYWQGAEEQYF. CDR3 nucleotides: TGTGCCAGCAGTTACTGGCAGGGGGCGGAAGAGCAGTACTTC. This chain links TRBV6-5 with TRBJ2-7; 8 bases match TRBD1. The CDR3 has 14 amino acids. With 1 base clipped from V and 7 bases from J, the junction kept 6 bases outside the gene matches. Germline lookup yields CDR1 MNHEY and CDR2 SVGAGI.

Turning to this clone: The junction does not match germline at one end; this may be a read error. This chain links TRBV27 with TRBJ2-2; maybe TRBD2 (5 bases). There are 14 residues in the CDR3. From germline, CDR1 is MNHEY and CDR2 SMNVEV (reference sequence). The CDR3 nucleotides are TGTGCCAGCAGGGTCGGCCAGATACCCGGGGAGCTGCTTTTT. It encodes CASRVGQIPGELLF.

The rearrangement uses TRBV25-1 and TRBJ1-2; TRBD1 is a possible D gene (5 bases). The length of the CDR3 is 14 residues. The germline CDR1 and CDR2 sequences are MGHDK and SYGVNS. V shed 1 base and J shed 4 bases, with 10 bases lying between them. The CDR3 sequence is CASSESGGFYGYTF. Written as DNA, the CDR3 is TGTGCCAGCAGTGAATCTGGGGGGTTCTATGGCTACACCTTC.

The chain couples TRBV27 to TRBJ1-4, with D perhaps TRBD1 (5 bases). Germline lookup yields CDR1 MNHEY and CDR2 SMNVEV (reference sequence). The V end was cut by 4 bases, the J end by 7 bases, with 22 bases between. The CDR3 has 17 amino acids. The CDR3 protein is CASSSRAGGTLSEKLFF. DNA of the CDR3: TGTGCCAGCAGTTCCCGGGCCGGAGGGACGTTAAGTGAAAAACTGTTTTTT.

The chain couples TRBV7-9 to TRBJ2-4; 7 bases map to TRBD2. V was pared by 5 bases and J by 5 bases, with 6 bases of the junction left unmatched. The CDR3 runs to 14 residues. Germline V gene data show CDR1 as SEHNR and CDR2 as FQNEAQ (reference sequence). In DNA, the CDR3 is TGTGCCAGCAGCCTACTAGCGTGGGAAAACATTCAGTACTTC. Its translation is CASSLLAWENIQYF.

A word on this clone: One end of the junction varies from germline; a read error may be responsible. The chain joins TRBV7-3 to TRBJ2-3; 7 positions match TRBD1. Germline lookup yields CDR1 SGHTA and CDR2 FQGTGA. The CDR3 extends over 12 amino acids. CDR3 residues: CSSSNRGYTQYF. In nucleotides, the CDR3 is TGTTCCAGCAGCAACAGGGGCTATACGCAGTATTTT.

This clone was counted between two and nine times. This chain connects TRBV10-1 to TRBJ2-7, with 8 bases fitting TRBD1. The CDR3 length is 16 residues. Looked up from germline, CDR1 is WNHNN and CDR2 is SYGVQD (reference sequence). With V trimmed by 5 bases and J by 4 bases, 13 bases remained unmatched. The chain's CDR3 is CASSNYLRDRKYEQYF. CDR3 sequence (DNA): TGCGCCAGCAGTAACTACCTCCGGGACAGGAAATACGAGCAGTACTTC.

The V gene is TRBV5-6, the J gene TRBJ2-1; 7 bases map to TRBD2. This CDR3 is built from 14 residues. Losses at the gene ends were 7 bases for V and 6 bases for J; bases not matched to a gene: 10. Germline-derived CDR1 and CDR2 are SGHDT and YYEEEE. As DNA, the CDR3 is TGTGCCAGCCGGACGGGACTAAATTTCAATGAGCAGTTCTTC. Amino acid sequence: CASRTGLNFNEQFF.

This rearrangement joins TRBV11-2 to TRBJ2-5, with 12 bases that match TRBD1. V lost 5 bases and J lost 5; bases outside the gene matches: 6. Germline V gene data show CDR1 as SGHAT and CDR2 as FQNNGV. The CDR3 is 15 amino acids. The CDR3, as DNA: TGTGCCAGCAGCCCCGGGGACAGGGGGCTGGAGACCCAGTACTTC. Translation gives CASSPGDRGLETQYF.

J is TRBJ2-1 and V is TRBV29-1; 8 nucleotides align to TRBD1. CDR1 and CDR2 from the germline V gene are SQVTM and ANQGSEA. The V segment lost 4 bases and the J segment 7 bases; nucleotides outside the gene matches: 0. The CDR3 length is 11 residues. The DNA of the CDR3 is TGCAGCGTTGGACAGGGGAATGAGCAGTTCTTC. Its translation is CSVGQGNEQFF.